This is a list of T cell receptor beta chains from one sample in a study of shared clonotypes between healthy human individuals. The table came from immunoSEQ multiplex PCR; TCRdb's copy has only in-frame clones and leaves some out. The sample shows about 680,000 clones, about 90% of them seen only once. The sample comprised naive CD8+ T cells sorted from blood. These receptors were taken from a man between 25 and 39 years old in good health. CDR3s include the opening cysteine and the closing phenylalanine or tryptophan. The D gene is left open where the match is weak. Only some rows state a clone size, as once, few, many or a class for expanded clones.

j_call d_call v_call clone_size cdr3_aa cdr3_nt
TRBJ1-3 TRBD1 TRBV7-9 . CASSGGTGQLGNTIYF TGTGCCAGCAGCGGGGGGACAGGGCAACTTGGAAACACCATATATTTT
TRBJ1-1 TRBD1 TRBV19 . CASSIATGWREGAEAFF TGTGCCAGTAGTATAGCGACAGGGTGGAGGGAAGGCGCTGAAGCTTTCTTT
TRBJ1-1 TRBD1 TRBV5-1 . CASSLHGGGGVAEAFF TGCGCCAGCAGCTTGCATGGAGGAGGGGGCGTCGCTGAAGCTTTCTTT
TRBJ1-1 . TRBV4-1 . CASSQTGNTEAFF TGCGCCAGCAGCCAGACAGGGAACACTGAAGCTTTCTTT
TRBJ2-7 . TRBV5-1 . CASSLAGTLYEQYF TGCGCCAGCAGCTTGGCAGGGACTCTCTACGAGCAGTACTTC
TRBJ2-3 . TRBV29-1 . CSVLFPTDTQYF TGCAGCGTCCTCTTCCCCACAGATACGCAGTATTTT
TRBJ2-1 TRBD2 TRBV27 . CASSLGTSGVSSYNEQFF TGTGCCAGCAGTTTAGGGACTAGCGGGGTAAGCTCCTACAATGAGCAGTTCTTC
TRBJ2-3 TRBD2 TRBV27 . CASRLIAGARWDTQYF TGTGCCAGCAGACTCATAGCGGGAGCTCGATGGGATACGCAGTATTTT
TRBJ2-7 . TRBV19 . CASSPALSYEQYF TGTGCCAGTAGTCCTGCACTCTCCTACGAGCAGTACTTC
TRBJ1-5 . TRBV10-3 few CAISESVQVGNQPQHF TGTGCCATCAGTGAGTCGGTGCAGGTAGGCAATCAGCCCCAGCATTTT
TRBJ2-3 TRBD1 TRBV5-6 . CASSGGTGLRGTQYF TGTGCCAGCAGCGGGGGGACAGGGCTCCGAGGTACGCAGTATTTT
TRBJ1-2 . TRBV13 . CASSLRGGDYGYTF TGTGCCAGCAGCCTACGGGGAGGGGACTATGGCTACACCTTC
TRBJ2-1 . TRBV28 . CASSLGTSRVVDEQFF TGTGCCAGCAGTTTAGGGACCTCCCGGGTGGTCGATGAGCAGTTCTTC
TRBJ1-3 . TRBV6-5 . CASSYGNTIYF TGTGCCAGCAGTTACGGAAACACCATATATTTT
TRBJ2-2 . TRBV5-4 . CASSLEDSGNTGELFF TGTGCCAGCAGCTTAGAAGACAGCGGGAACACCGGGGAGCTGTTTTTT
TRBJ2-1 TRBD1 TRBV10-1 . CASNRQGVHNEQFF TGCGCCAGCAATAGACAGGGGGTACACAATGAGCAGTTCTTC
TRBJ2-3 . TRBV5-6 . CASSLGGGNTDTQYF TGTGCCAGCAGCTTGGGGGGCGGGAACACAGATACGCAGTATTTT
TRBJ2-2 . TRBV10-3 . CAISDPTSSLELFF TGTGCCATCAGTGACCCGACTAGTTCCTTGGAGCTGTTTTTT
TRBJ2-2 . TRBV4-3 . CASSQDRGTGELFF TGCGCCAGCAGCCAAGATCGGGGGACCGGGGAGCTGTTTTTT
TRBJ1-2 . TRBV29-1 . CSVELRGYTF TGCAGCGTTGAACTCCGTGGCTACACCTTC
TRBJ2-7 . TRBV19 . CASSPYLGIVYEQYF TGTGCCAGTAGTCCGTACCTGGGGATTGTCTACGAGCAGTACTTC
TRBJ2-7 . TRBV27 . CASSLRGGYEQYF TGTGCCAGCAGTTTGCGTGGCGGCTACGAGCAGTACTTC
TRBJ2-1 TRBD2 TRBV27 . CASSPGTSGRAEQFF TGTGCCAGCAGCCCCGGGACTAGCGGGAGGGCTGAGCAGTTCTTC
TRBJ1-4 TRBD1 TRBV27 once CASSSGSPGQGATNEKLFF TGTGCCAGCAGCTCCGGAAGTCCGGGACAGGGGGCAACTAATGAAAAACTGTTTTTT
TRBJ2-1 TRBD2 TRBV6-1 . CASSEVGGTSGRENEQFF TGTGCCAGCAGTGAAGTTGGAGGGACTAGCGGGAGGGAAAATGAGCAGTTCTTC
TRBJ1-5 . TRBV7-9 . CASSSGKGLGDNQPQHF TGTGCCAGCAGCTCCGGGAAGGGCCTGGGAGACAATCAGCCCCAGCATTTT
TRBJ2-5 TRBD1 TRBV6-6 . CASRPGQVLETQYF TGTGCCAGCAGGCCGGGACAGGTACTTGAGACCCAGTACTTC
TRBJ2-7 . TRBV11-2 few CASSGPGKGAYEQYF TGTGCCAGCAGCGGCCCTGGTAAGGGCGCCTACGAGCAGTACTTC
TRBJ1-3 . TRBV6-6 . CASSYSPGNTIYF TGTGCCAGCAGTTACTCTCCTGGAAACACCATATATTTT
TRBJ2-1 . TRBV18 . CASSPGDSSSYNEQFF TGTGCCAGCTCACCGGGAGACAGTAGCTCCTACAATGAGCAGTTCTTC
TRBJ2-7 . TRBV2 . CASSETDYIYEQYF TGTGCCAGCAGTGAGACAGATTATATCTACGAGCAGTACTTC
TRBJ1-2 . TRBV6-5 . CAIRTDYGYTF TGTGCCATCCGTACTGACTATGGCTACACCTTC
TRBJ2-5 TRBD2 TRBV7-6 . CASSLGGGETQYF TGTGCCAGCAGCTTAGGGGGGGGAGAGACCCAGTACTTC
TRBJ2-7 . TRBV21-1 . CASSKWRRSCYEQYF TGTGCCAGCAGCAAATGGCGAAGGTCCTGCTACGAGCAGTACTTC
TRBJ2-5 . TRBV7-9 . CASSSGTEQTGTQYF TGTGCCAGCAGTTCCGGGACGGAACAAACGGGGACCCAGTACTTC
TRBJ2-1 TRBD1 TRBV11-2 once CASSLVGRQGALEQFF TGTGCCAGCAGCTTAGTAGGGAGACAGGGGGCACTGGAGCAGTTCTTC
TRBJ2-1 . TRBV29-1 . CSVEGASRTEQFF TGCAGCGTTGAAGGAGCAAGCAGGACTGAGCAGTTCTTC
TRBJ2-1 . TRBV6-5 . CASSWDSTNEQFF TGTGCCAGCAGTTGGGATAGCACCAATGAGCAGTTCTTC
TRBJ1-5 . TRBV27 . CASRGIGSLNQPQHF TGTGCCAGCAGAGGCATCGGCAGCTTAAATCAGCCCCAGCATTTT
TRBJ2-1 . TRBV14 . CASSQEWRQNEQFF TGTGCCAGCAGCCAAGAGTGGAGACAGAATGAGCAGTTCTTC
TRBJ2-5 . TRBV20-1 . CSGGEPETQYF TGCAGTGGGGGGGAGCCAGAGACCCAGTACTTC
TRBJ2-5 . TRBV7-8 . CASSPPSGLEETQYF TGTGCCAGCAGCCCCCCCTCGGGACTCGAAGAGACCCAGTACTTC
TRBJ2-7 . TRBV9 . CASSVGGRVYEQYF TGTGCCAGCAGCGTAGGTGGCAGAGTCTACGAGCAGTACTTC
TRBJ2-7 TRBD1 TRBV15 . CATSRVGQGADYEQYF TGTGCCACCAGCAGAGTTGGGCAGGGGGCTGATTACGAGCAGTACTTC
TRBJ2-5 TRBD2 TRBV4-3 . CASSRTGGRGETQYF TGCGCCAGCAGCCGGACCGGCGGGAGGGGGGAGACCCAGTACTTC
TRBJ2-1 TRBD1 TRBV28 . CASTETGTPNEQFF TGTGCCAGCACGGAGACAGGGACCCCCAATGAGCAGTTCTTC
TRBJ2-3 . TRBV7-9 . CASSPPGPDTQYF TGTGCCAGCAGCCCCCCGGGGCCAGATACGCAGTATTTT
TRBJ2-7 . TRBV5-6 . CASSLGQLYEQYF TGTGCCAGCAGCTTGGGGCAGCTCTACGAGCAGTACTTC
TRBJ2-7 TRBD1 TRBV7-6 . CASSIGTEPPYEQYF TGTGCCAGCAGCATAGGGACAGAGCCTCCCTACGAGCAGTACTTC
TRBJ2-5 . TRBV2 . CASKGGVQTQYF TGTGCCAGCAAAGGAGGGGTCCAGACCCAGTACTTC
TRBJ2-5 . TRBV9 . CASSVEGDLVRDTQYF TGTGCCAGCAGCGTAGAGGGGGACTTGGTGAGAGACACCCAGTACTTC
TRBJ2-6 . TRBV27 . CASSLLSSSGANVLTF TGTGCCAGCAGTTTATTGTCCAGCTCTGGGGCCAACGTCCTGACTTTC
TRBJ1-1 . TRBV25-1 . CASSELGDRNTEAFF TGTGCCAGCAGTGAATTGGGAGATCGGAACACTGAAGCTTTCTTT
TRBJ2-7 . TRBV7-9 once CASSLLGQTYEQYF TGTGCCAGCAGCTTATTGGGGCAGACCTACGAGCAGTACTTC
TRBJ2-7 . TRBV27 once CASAAQGHHEQYF TGTGCCAGCGCCGCCCAGGGGCACCACGAGCAGTACTTC
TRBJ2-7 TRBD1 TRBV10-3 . CAISDRQGMSPYEQYF TGTGCCATCAGTGATAGACAGGGCATGTCTCCCTACGAGCAGTACTTC
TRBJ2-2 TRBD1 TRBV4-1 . CASSQVTSAGQGFFGELFF TGCGCCAGCAGCCAAGTGACGAGCGCGGGACAGGGATTTTTCGGGGAGCTGTTTTTT
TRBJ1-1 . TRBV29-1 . CSAKAVNTEAFF TGCAGCGCGAAGGCGGTCAACACTGAAGCTTTCTTT